This record looks at one T cell receptor (beta chain) sequence and its context. The data belong to a study of technical replicates of blood from several donors. Profiled with immunoSEQ multiplex PCR; TCRdb holds only in-frame clones, not every one. The table has tens of thousands of clones, roughly 90% seen once; the top ten hold around 0.3%. Germline V CDR1 and CDR2: MNHEY, SVGAGI. Trimming shortened V by 6 bases and J by 9 bases, and 15 bases separated the two germline ends. CDR3 length: 13 residues. Material: T cells isolated from PBMCs. This TCR came from a human donor in good health. The V call is TRBV6-5, the J call TRBJ1-3, with a possible D match to TRBD1 (5 bases). The CDR3 loop is CASSLSREGTIYF. The DNA for the CDR3 is TGTGCCAGCAGCCTGAGCAGGGAGGGCACCATATATTTT.